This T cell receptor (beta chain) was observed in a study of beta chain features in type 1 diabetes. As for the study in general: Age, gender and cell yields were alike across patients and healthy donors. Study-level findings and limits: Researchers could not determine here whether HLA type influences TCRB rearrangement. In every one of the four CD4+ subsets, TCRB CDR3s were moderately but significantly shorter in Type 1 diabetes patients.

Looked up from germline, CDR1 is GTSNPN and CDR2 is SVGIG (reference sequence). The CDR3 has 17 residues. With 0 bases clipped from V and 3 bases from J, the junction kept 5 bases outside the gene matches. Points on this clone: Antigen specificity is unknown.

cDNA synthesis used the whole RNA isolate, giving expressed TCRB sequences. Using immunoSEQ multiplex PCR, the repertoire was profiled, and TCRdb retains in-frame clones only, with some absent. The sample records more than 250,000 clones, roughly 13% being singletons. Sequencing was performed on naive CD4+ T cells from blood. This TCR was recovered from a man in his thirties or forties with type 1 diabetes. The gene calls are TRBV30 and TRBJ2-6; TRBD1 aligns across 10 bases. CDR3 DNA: TGTGCCTGGAGTGTAGACAGGGGGCCTGGTGGGGCCAACGTCCTGACTTTC. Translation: CAWSVDRGPGGANVLTF.